A single sample is the source of the 16 T cell receptor beta chains below, sequenced in a study of T cell repertoires in cytomegalovirus infection. TCRdb called the reads again in MiXCR, with one record for every CDR3 protein. The sample lists nearly 700,000 distinct CDR3 sequences, around 31% occurring once. Their specific antigens are unknown. This specimen was cultured PBMCs, taken from culture after CMV antigen stimulation. These TCRs come from a human donor in good health (CMV status not recorded). Some clones in this sample may be carry-over from other donors' samples.

This clonotype was counted between two and nine times. The chain carries TRBV7-2 and TRBJ1-1; D ambiguous. Germline CDR1 is SGHTA and CDR2 is FQGNSA. V was pared by 7 bases and J by 7 bases, with 13 bases between. CDR3 size: 12 residues. CDR3 region: CASTNLGREAFF. The CDR3 DNA sequence: TGTGCCAGCACCAACCTTGGGCGTGAAGCTTTCTTT.

This clonotype has only a few counts. V usage is TRBV7-9 and J usage is TRBJ2-7; a possible D gene is TRBD2 (6 bases). The germline CDR1 and CDR2 sequences are SEHNR and FQNEAQ (reference sequence). Trimming cost V 6 bases and J 2 bases, with 11 bases left between them. This CDR3 spans 13 amino acids. Written as DNA, the CDR3 is TGTGCCAGCAGGGTAGGAGGGACCTACGAGCAGTACTTC. Translated, it gives CASRVGGTYEQYF. Together with reference TRBV7-9 and TRBJ2-7, the CDR3 gives the full variable domain: DTGVSQNPRHKITKRGQNVTFRCDPISEHNRLYWYRQTLGQGPEFLTYFQNEAQLEKSRLLSDRFSAERPKGSFSTLEIQRTEQGDSAMYLCASRVGGTYEQYFGPGTRLTVT.

This clonotype was counted a few times. The V gene is TRBV28, the J gene TRBJ1-2; maybe TRBD1 (6 bases). The CDR3 totals 12 residues. Trimming shortened V by 6 bases and J by 8 bases, and 13 bases separated the two germline ends. Germline-derived CDR1 and CDR2 are MDHEN and SYDVKM. CDR3 sequence (DNA): TGTGCCAGCAGCCAGTACAGGGACGGCTACACCTTC. It translates to CASSQYRDGYTF.

CDR3 loop: CASSHLTRGRETQYF. The DNA for the CDR3 is TGTGCCAGCAGTCATCTTACCAGGGGGAGGGAGACCCAGTACTTC. The J gene is TRBJ2-5, the V gene TRBV6-8; a weak D match, TRBD1 (7 bases). This CDR3 is 15 amino acids long. Trimming removed 5 bases at V and 5 bases at J, with 18 bases between. The germline V gene encodes CDR1 MNHGY and CDR2 SAAAGT.

The chain links TRBV7-9 to TRBJ2-5, with no clear D. The CDR3 consists of 11 residues. Looked up from germline, CDR1 is SEHNR and CDR2 is FQNEAQ (reference sequence). The V gene lost 7 bases and the J gene lost 4 bases, with 7 bases spanning the gap. The CDR3 here is CASIMGETQYF. CDR3 nucleotides: TGTGCCAGCATCATGGGAGAGACCCAGTACTTC.

The genes are TRBV5-1 and TRBJ1-6; D is perhaps TRBD1 (6 bases). V was shortened by 0 bases and J by 6 bases, with 13 bases between the two germline ends. The germline gives CDR1 SGHRS, CDR2 YFSETQ. The CDR3 contains 16 residues. CDR3 protein: CASSLGWTVPNSPLHF. CDR3 DNA: TGCGCCAGCAGCTTGGGCTGGACAGTACCTAATTCACCCCTCCACTTT.

This clonotype was recorded once. The chain joins TRBV5-6 to TRBJ1-2; tentatively, D is TRBD1 (5 bases). The CDR3 contains 14 residues. With 2 bases removed from V and 8 bases from J, the gap between germline ends came to 16 bases. CDR1 and CDR2 (germline): SGHDT, YYEEEE. This CDR3 reads CASSFEGVPSGYTF. The CDR3 coding sequence is TGTGCCAGCAGCTTCGAAGGGGTACCGAGCGGCTACACCTTC.

V gene TRBV12-3 or TRBV12-4 combines with J gene TRBJ2-5; D call uncertain. Deletions cut 6 bases from V and 2 bases from J, with 10 bases between. The CDR3 loop spans 13 amino acids. Here the CDR3 DNA reads TGTGCCAGCAGCGGCGACCTTCAAGAGACCCAGTACTTC. Translation: CASSGDLQETQYF.

The V gene is TRBV20-1, the J gene TRBJ2-3; 10 bases are a match to TRBD2. Losses at the gene ends were 6 bases for V and 4 bases for J; bases not matched to a gene: 4. Germline V CDR1 and CDR2: DFQATT, SNEGSKA (reference sequence). CDR3 length: 13 residues. CDR3 sequence reads: CSAPSGGADTQYF. CDR3 nucleotide sequence: TGCAGTGCCCCTAGCGGGGGCGCAGATACGCAGTATTTT.

In its sample, this clonotype was seen a few times. J is TRBJ1-2 and V is TRBV10-3; D is undetermined. Germline V gene lookup returns CDR1 ENHRY and CDR2 SYGVKD. Trimming removed 4 bases from V and 3 bases from J, with 9 bases in between. This CDR3 spans 13 amino acids. The CDR3 nucleotides read TGTGCCATCAGTGTGAGTCAGGACTATGGCTACACCTTC. Translated: CAISVSQDYGYTF.

There are many counts of this clonotype. V is TRBV7-2 and J is TRBJ1-1; D uncertain. The CDR3 has 13 amino acids. Per germline, CDR1 SGHTA and CDR2 FQGNSA. V lost 1 base, J lost 8 bases, and 11 bases lay in between. CDR3 coding DNA: TGTGCCAGCAGCTTAGAGGGCCTAGGGGAAGCTTTCTTT. This encodes CASSLEGLGEAFF.

The chain joins TRBV6-2 or TRBV6-3 to TRBJ2-1; 12 bases fit TRBD2. V trimming: 0 bases; J trimming: 4 bases; junction bases outside the gene matches: 4. Germline CDR1 is MNHEY and CDR2 is SVGEGT. This CDR3 has 17 amino acids. The CDR3 spells CASSYSSGLAGYNEQFF. The CDR3 DNA reads as TGTGCCAGCAGTTACTCGAGTGGACTAGCGGGATACAATGAGCAGTTCTTC.

V gene TRBV12-3 or TRBV12-4 combines with J gene TRBJ1-6; D unresolved. This CDR3 comprises 17 residues. V shed 2 bases and J shed 10 bases, with 21 bases lying between them. CDR3 sequence: CASSLRWAPGRLSPLHF. CDR3 nucleotides: TGTGCCAGCAGTTTACGGTGGGCTCCGGGTAGGCTATCACCCCTCCACTTT.

V gene TRBV2 combines with J gene TRBJ2-3, with D uncertain. Germline CDR1 reads SNHLY; CDR2 reads FYNNEI. The CDR3 covers 10 residues. Trimming removed 8 bases at V and 6 bases at J, with 6 bases between. The CDR3 spells CASLLDTQYF. The CDR3 coding sequence is TGTGCCAGCCTGCTGGATACGCAGTATTTT.

This clonotype was counted many times. The V and J genes are TRBV7-9 and TRBJ2-1; 9 nucleotides line up with TRBD2. Germline CDR1 SEHNR, CDR2 FQNEAQ (reference sequence). V lost 5 bases to trimming and J lost 0 bases; unmatched junction nucleotides: 11. The CDR3 covers 18 residues. The CDR3 is CASSGGSSGGLSYNEQFF. DNA for the CDR3: TGTGCCAGCAGCGGGGGAAGTAGCGGGGGCCTCTCCTACAATGAGCAGTTCTTC.

This clonotype has a count of ten or more. This chain uses TRBV7-8 with TRBJ2-7, with TRBD2 matching over 7 bases. The CDR3 extends over 16 amino acids. CDR1 and CDR2 from the germline V gene are SGHVS and FQNEAQ. The ends lost 0 bases at V and 3 bases at J; junction bases unmatched: 8. This CDR3 reads CASSLAVGTTLYEQYF. CDR3 sequence (DNA): TGTGCCAGCAGCTTAGCGGTCGGGACTACCCTCTACGAGCAGTACTTC.